This TCR beta chain was sequenced in a study of T cell repertoires in cytomegalovirus infection. Study in general: Shared public TCR beta signatures pointed to both CMV infection and a matching HLA type.

CDR3 size: 19 residues. Per germline, CDR1 SEHNR and CDR2 FQNEAQ (reference sequence). TCRdb used MiXCR to reprocess the reads, holding one entry per CDR3 protein. The data show 85,000 to 120,000 distinct CDR3 sequences, approximately 16% seen once. Comment on this clonotype: Its antigen is unknown. A much larger clone lies a single base off, so this may be a read error.

General study points: HLA-C-restricted CMV-specific TCR beta clonotypes prevailed in the ex vivo response.

Sequenced: PBMCs. The TCR was taken from a human donor in good health (CMV status not recorded). Some clones in this sample may be carry-over from other donors' samples. This sequence joins TRBV7-9 and TRBJ2-4; 10 bases map to TRBD2. The CDR3 DNA sequence: TGTGCCAGCAGCTTGGAGCGGGGGGGACGAAAAGGGGCCAAAGACATTCAGTACTTC. The encoded protein is CASSLERGGRKGAKDIQYF.